This is a list of T cell receptor beta chains from one sample in a study of cytomegalovirus exposure and HLA in healthy donors. The assay was immunoSEQ multiplex PCR, and TCRdb's table has in-frame clones only and misses some. This table holds 130,000 to 150,000 clones, roughly 77% found once. Sequenced material: PBMCs. The receptors derive from a man aged 25-40 years in good health and CMV-seronegative. The CDR3 runs from the conserved cysteine through the conserved F or W. Each record gives: D gene, clone size, J gene, V gene, CDR3 DNA, CDR3 protein. The D gene is left open where the match is weak. Where a row states a size, it is once, few, many or the class of an expanded clone; other rows omit it.

>TRBD1|-|TRBJ1-2|TRBV5-1
TGCGCCAGCAGCTTGGAATTACGGGACAGGGGGACTAACTATGGCTACACCTTC
CASSLELRDRGTNYGYTF
>TRBD2|-|TRBJ2-5|TRBV10-3
TGTGCCATCAGTGAAGCTAGCGGGAGAAAGACCCAGTACTTC
CAISEASGRKTQYF
>-|few|TRBJ1-5|TRBV6-5
TGTGCCAGCAGTTACCGGGGGAGCAATCAGCCCCAGCATTTT
CASSYRGSNQPQHF
>-|-|TRBJ2-7|TRBV18
TGTGCCAGCTCACACAGGGAGTGGGGCCTGCTTTACGAGCAGTACTTC
CASSHREWGLLYEQYF
>TRBD1|-|TRBJ1-2|TRBV7-6
TGTGCCAGCAGCTTAGCCCTAGGGACAGGTCAATTCTATGGCTACACCTTC
CASSLALGTGQFYGYTF
>TRBD1|-|TRBJ1-5|TRBV5-1
TGCGCCAGCAGCTTCGGGACAGACAATCAGCCCCAGCATTTT
CASSFGTDNQPQHF
>-|-|TRBJ2-5|TRBV18
TGTGCCAGCTCACCATATCGACGGGGCCAAGAGACCCAGTACTTC
CASSPYRRGQETQYF
>TRBD1|few|TRBJ1-5|TRBV19
TGTGCCAGTAGTATATCAGGGGGCGGGAATAGCAATCAGCCCCAGCATTTT
CASSISGGGNSNQPQHF
>TRBD1|-|TRBJ2-7|TRBV9
TGTGCCAGCAGCGTAGCAGGGGGCGAAATCTACGAGCAGTACTTC
CASSVAGGEIYEQYF
>TRBD1|-|TRBJ1-1|TRBV27
TGTGCCAGCAGTTTCACCGGGACAGGGGGGTCGGAAGGGGCGGCTTTCTTT
CASSFTGTGGSEGAAFF
>-|-|TRBJ2-5|TRBV7-9
TGTGCCAGCAGGCCCCCCGGGACACTAATCCAAGAGACCCAGTACTTC
CASRPPGTLIQETQYF
>TRBD1|once|TRBJ2-7|TRBV6-6
TGTGCCAGCAGTGGACAGGGCAGTATGGCCGAGCAGTACTTC
CASSGQGSMAEQYF
>TRBD1|-|TRBJ1-1|TRBV5-1
TGCGCCAGCAGCTCGGGACAGGTGGACACTGAAGCTTTCTTT
CASSSGQVDTEAFF
>-|few|TRBJ1-1|TRBV9
TGTGCCAGCAGCAAAGGGGACAAAGGGGGCACTGAAGCTTTCTTT
CASSKGDKGGTEAFF
>TRBD1|-|TRBJ2-2|TRBV19
TGTGCCAGTAGTATGATCACAGGGGGGCCCGGGGAGCTGTTTTTT
CASSMITGGPGELFF
>TRBD1|-|TRBJ1-6|TRBV5-1
TGCGCCAGCAGCTTGGGACAGGGAAGTTCACCCCTCCACTTT
CASSLGQGSSPLHF
>TRBD1|-|TRBJ1-6|TRBV2
TGTGCCAGCAGGAACAGGGGGGGGATTAGGAATTCACCCCTCCACTTT
CASRNRGGIRNSPLHF
>TRBD1|-|TRBJ2-7|TRBV27
TGTGCCAGCAGCGCCGGGACAGTTTCCTACGAGCAGTACTTC
CASSAGTVSYEQYF
>TRBD1|-|TRBJ1-1|TRBV2
TGTGCCAGCAGTGCTACACGGGGACAGGAGGCGGAGGCTTTCTTT
CASSATRGQEAEAFF
>-|-|TRBJ1-2|TRBV5-1
TGCGCCAGCAGCCGGAGGGTCGGTAACTATGGCTACACCTTC
CASSRRVGNYGYTF
>TRBD1|-|TRBJ1-1|TRBV6-6
TGTGCCAGCAAGGCCCGACAGGGCGACACTGAAGCTTTCTTT
CASKARQGDTEAFF
>-|-|TRBJ2-5|TRBV4-2
TGTGCCAGCAGCCAAGGGGGGCGGATCAAAGAGACCCAGTACTTC
CASSQGGRIKETQYF
>TRBD1|-|TRBJ2-1|TRBV5-1
TGCGCCAGCAGCTGGGGACAGGGGGCCTACAATGAGCAGTTCTTC
CASSWGQGAYNEQFF
>-|-|TRBJ1-1|TRBV7-9
TGTGCCAGCAGCTTAGCGCATGAGGGCAAAACTTTCTTT
CASSLAHEGKTFF
>TRBD1|few|TRBJ2-1|TRBV5-5
TGTGCCAGCAGCAGGGGACAGGGTCATCCCTACAATGAGCAGTTCTTC
CASSRGQGHPYNEQFF
>-|-|TRBJ1-1|TRBV5-6
TGTGCCAGCAGCAACGGGGGGGCCATACCAAACACTGAAGCTTTCTTT
CASSNGGAIPNTEAFF
>TRBD2|-|TRBJ2-7|TRBV27
TGTGCCAGCAGGCGAGGGGGACTAGGGGTCTACGAGCAGTACTTC
CASRRGGLGVYEQYF
>TRBD1|-|TRBJ1-2|TRBV6-5
TGTGCCAGCAGTTACCGAGGACAGGGGGTCTATGGCTACACCTTC
CASSYRGQGVYGYTF
>-|-|TRBJ1-3|TRBV11-3
TGTGCCAGCAGCTTCGGGGATGGCCTGGGAAACACCATATATTTT
CASSFGDGLGNTIYF
>TRBD2|few|TRBJ2-1|TRBV6-4
TGTGCCAGCAGCCTAGCGGGAGGGCGCAATGAGCAGTTCTTC
CASSLAGGRNEQFF
>TRBD1|-|TRBJ1-4|TRBV6-1
TGTGCCAGCAGTGAAGCAGCAGGGGGGAATGAAAAACTGTTTTTT
CASSEAAGGNEKLFF
>TRBD2|-|TRBJ2-1|TRBV28
TGTGCCAGCAGTTCCGGACTAGCGGGGGGCGATGAGCAGTTCTTC
CASSSGLAGGDEQFF
>TRBD1|-|TRBJ1-5|TRBV28
TGTGCCAGCAGTCGAGGACAGGGGGGCCAGCCCCAGCATTTT
CASSRGQGGQPQHF
>-|-|TRBJ2-2|TRBV28
TGTGCCAGCAGAGGTGGCGGGTCCTCGGGGACCGGGGAGCTGTTTTTT
CASRGGGSSGTGELFF
>TRBD2|-|TRBJ2-1|TRBV10-3
TGTGCCATCAACGGGGGGAGCTCCTACAATGAGCAGTTCTTC
CAINGGSSYNEQFF
>TRBD1|once|TRBJ2-3|TRBV27
TGTGCCAGCAGTCCAATGGGACAGGGCGACGATACGCAGTATTTT
CASSPMGQGDDTQYF
>TRBD1|-|TRBJ2-3|TRBV6-5
TGTGCCAGCAGCCCGGGGACAGCAAGCACAGATACGCAGTATTTT
CASSPGTASTDTQYF
>-|-|TRBJ2-2|TRBV4-1
TGCGCCAGCAGCTCCAAATCAACCGGGGAGCTGTTTTTT
CASSSKSTGELFF
>TRBD1|-|TRBJ1-5|TRBV19
TGTGCCAGTAGGGGGACAGGGTCCAATCAGCCCCAGCATTTT
CASRGTGSNQPQHF
>-|-|TRBJ1-1|TRBV2
TGTGCCAGCAGTGGTAGTGCGGTGACTGAAGCTTTCTTT
CASSGSAVTEAFF
>-|-|TRBJ1-1|TRBV2
TGTGCCAGCAGTCAAAGCGGCACTGAAGCTTTCTTT
CASSQSGTEAFF
>TRBD1|-|TRBJ2-7|TRBV7-3
TGTGCCAGCAGCCCCGGGACAGGGCTTCGCGAGCAGTACTTC
CASSPGTGLREQYF
>TRBD1|-|TRBJ1-5|TRBV28
TGTGCCAGCAGTTTATCTGGGACAGGGGGCAGTCAGCCCCAGCATTTT
CASSLSGTGGSQPQHF
>-|-|TRBJ1-3|TRBV7-9
TGTGCCAGCAGCATTAAGAGGGGGAACACCATATATTTT
CASSIKRGNTIYF
>-|-|TRBJ1-1|TRBV19
TGTGCCAGTAGTAGGTTCGACACGGGGGGCACTGAAGCTTTCTTT
CASSRFDTGGTEAFF
>-|-|TRBJ2-1|TRBV27
TGTGCCAGCAGGATACAGGGCCCGAGCTCCTACAATGAGCAGTTCTTC
CASRIQGPSSYNEQFF
>TRBD1|-|TRBJ2-3|TRBV9
TGTGCCAGCAGCACGGGGACAGCGAGGAATAGCACAGATACGCAGTATTTT
CASSTGTARNSTDTQYF
>-|-|TRBJ2-1|TRBV5-6
TGTGCCAGCAGCTCCCCAAGACTGACGACTTGGCAGAGCTACAATGAGCAGTTCTTC
CASSSPRLTTWQSYNEQFF
>-|few|TRBJ1-5|TRBV11-3
TGTGCCAGCAGCCCCGAATCGGACGGGGTCAATCAGCCCCAGCATTTT
CASSPESDGVNQPQHF
>-|-|TRBJ2-7|TRBV5-8
TGTGCCAGCAGCTTGGCCGACTTGTACTACGAGCAGTACTTC
CASSLADLYYEQYF
>TRBD2|once|TRBJ2-3|TRBV5-1
TGCGCCAGCAGCCCTCGGACTAGCGAGGCAGATACGCAGTATTTT
CASSPRTSEADTQYF
>TRBD1|-|TRBJ1-2|TRBV11-2
TGTGCCAGCAGCTTAGGACAGGGTGGCTACACCTTC
CASSLGQGGYTF
>-|once|TRBJ2-7|TRBV4-1
TGCGCCAGCAGCCTCCGATATCAGGGAATTGGCTACGAGCAGTACTTC
CASSLRYQGIGYEQYF
>-|-|TRBJ2-7|TRBV6-5
TGTGCCAGCGGTATAGCCTACGAGCAGTACTTC
CASGIAYEQYF
>TRBD2|-|TRBJ2-7|TRBV6-6
TGTGCCAGCAGTTACGGGGGCCGGGGGGGCGAGCAGTACTTC
CASSYGGRGGEQYF
>TRBD1|-|TRBJ1-4|TRBV5-1
TGCGCCAGCAGCAACCGACAGGGGACTGAAAAACTGTTTTTT
CASSNRQGTEKLFF
>-|-|TRBJ1-5|TRBV1
TGCACCATTCTTCTAGGGAACAGGGTAAGCAATCAGCCCCAGCATTTT
CTILLGNRVSNQPQHF